These T cell receptor beta chains were read from a single sample in a study of T cell repertoires in cytomegalovirus infection. Their cognate antigens are unknown. In TCRdb, the reads were re-called with MiXCR into one record per CDR3 protein. This table holds approximately 71,000 distinct CDR3 sequences, roughly 22% found once. This material consisted of CD8+ T cells from cultured PBMCs, taken from culture after CMV antigen stimulation. The receptors come from a human donor in good health (CMV status not recorded). Some clones in this sample may be carry-over from other donors' samples. CDR3s include the opening cysteine and the closing phenylalanine or tryptophan. The size field is filled for only some rows; it gives once, few, many or a size class.

v_call: TRBV7-8; clone_size: few; j_call: TRBJ2-1; cdr3_aa: CASILGVGNEQFF
v_call: TRBV12-3/TRBV12-4; clone_size: -; j_call: TRBJ1-3; cdr3_aa: CASSLARRGGSGGNTIYF
v_call: TRBV27; clone_size: once; j_call: TRBJ1-4; cdr3_aa: CASSLYGTAIATNEKLFF
v_call: TRBV7-3; clone_size: few; j_call: TRBJ2-5; cdr3_aa: CASSPLGQPFQETQYF
v_call: TRBV6-5; clone_size: few; j_call: TRBJ1-6; cdr3_aa: CASNVGANSPLHF
v_call: TRBV27; clone_size: -; j_call: TRBJ1-2; cdr3_aa: CASKNRAAYGYTF
v_call: TRBV7-9; clone_size: -; j_call: TRBJ2-7; cdr3_aa: CASSQSDRVLYEQYF
v_call: TRBV12-3/TRBV12-4; clone_size: -; j_call: TRBJ2-3; cdr3_aa: CASSLTEGDTQYF
v_call: TRBV7-2; clone_size: -; j_call: TRBJ1-5; cdr3_aa: CASSPTPRQGVDQPQHF
v_call: TRBV7-2; clone_size: -; j_call: TRBJ2-7; cdr3_aa: CASSPIIAGGYEQYF
v_call: TRBV6-6; clone_size: -; j_call: TRBJ1-5; cdr3_aa: CASSYGGPQHF
v_call: TRBV19; clone_size: few; j_call: TRBJ2-7; cdr3_aa: CASSISMQPVEQYF
v_call: TRBV4-1; clone_size: few; j_call: TRBJ1-2; cdr3_aa: CASSLDGSVLRGYTF
v_call: TRBV7-2; clone_size: few; j_call: TRBJ2-2; cdr3_aa: CASSRGTVAGELFF
v_call: TRBV6-6; clone_size: few; j_call: TRBJ2-1; cdr3_aa: CASSYSTQGGNEQFF
v_call: TRBV7-9; clone_size: -; j_call: TRBJ1-1; cdr3_aa: CASSPGAGGNTEAFF
v_call: TRBV7-9; clone_size: few; j_call: TRBJ1-1; cdr3_aa: CASSFYRDRGPGWNTEAFF
v_call: TRBV9; clone_size: -; j_call: TRBJ1-1; cdr3_aa: CASSPRTGRGTEAFF
v_call: TRBV29-1; clone_size: few; j_call: TRBJ2-1; cdr3_aa: CSVEPKDRSSYNEQFF
v_call: TRBV7-9; clone_size: few; j_call: TRBJ1-3; cdr3_aa: CASSHTGNTIYF
v_call: TRBV7-2; clone_size: few; j_call: TRBJ2-1; cdr3_aa: CASSPGLAGGIYNEQFF
v_call: TRBV5-4; clone_size: -; j_call: TRBJ2-1; cdr3_aa: CASSLGSGGALNEQFF
v_call: TRBV27; clone_size: -; j_call: TRBJ1-3; cdr3_aa: CASSDRQRNTIYF
v_call: TRBV28; clone_size: few; j_call: TRBJ1-2; cdr3_aa: CASSASGDYGYTF
v_call: TRBV12-3/TRBV12-4; clone_size: -; j_call: TRBJ2-1; cdr3_aa: CASSIQHNEQFF
v_call: TRBV9; clone_size: few; j_call: TRBJ2-7; cdr3_aa: CASSVEAGTVYEQYF
v_call: TRBV20-1; clone_size: few; j_call: TRBJ2-5; cdr3_aa: CSAPRRLAGFLQETQYF
v_call: TRBV7-2; clone_size: -; j_call: TRBJ2-5; cdr3_aa: CASSPDRQETQYF
v_call: TRBV7-9; clone_size: few; j_call: TRBJ2-1; cdr3_aa: CASSTRTGGTGPYNEQFF
v_call: TRBV7-9; clone_size: -; j_call: TRBJ2-7; cdr3_aa: CASSLARDEQYF
v_call: TRBV7-2; clone_size: -; j_call: TRBJ2-7; cdr3_aa: CASSLTSGKFVEQYF
v_call: TRBV12-3/TRBV12-4; clone_size: few; j_call: TRBJ2-3; cdr3_aa: CASSLMASGGFTDTQYF
v_call: TRBV12-3/TRBV12-4; clone_size: few; j_call: TRBJ1-2; cdr3_aa: CASSLARGGYGYTF
v_call: TRBV7-2; clone_size: -; j_call: TRBJ1-5; cdr3_aa: CASSWRPSNQPQHF
v_call: TRBV6-2/TRBV6-3; clone_size: -; j_call: TRBJ2-1; cdr3_aa: CASSYNRDRGMYEQFF
v_call: TRBV29-1; clone_size: -; j_call: TRBJ1-2; cdr3_aa: CSVEDGILEGYTF
v_call: TRBV14; clone_size: few; j_call: TRBJ1-1; cdr3_aa: CASSQDLWTLNTEAFF
v_call: TRBV9; clone_size: -; j_call: TRBJ2-1; cdr3_aa: CASTGGPGEQFF
v_call: TRBV28; clone_size: few; j_call: TRBJ1-1; cdr3_aa: CASSWTLGEAFF
v_call: TRBV4-1; clone_size: few; j_call: TRBJ2-3; cdr3_aa: CASSQEEADTQYF
v_call: TRBV7-9; clone_size: few; j_call: TRBJ1-2; cdr3_aa: CASSSGAARSNYGYTF
v_call: TRBV7-6; clone_size: -; j_call: TRBJ2-5; cdr3_aa: CASSLRIEETQYF
v_call: TRBV25-1; clone_size: few; j_call: TRBJ1-3; cdr3_aa: CASSATTGISGNTIYF
v_call: TRBV7-9; clone_size: -; j_call: TRBJ1-2; cdr3_aa: CASSLSGMTGANYGYTF
v_call: TRBV11-2; clone_size: many; j_call: TRBJ1-6; cdr3_aa: CASSLLYQGFNSPLHF
v_call: TRBV4-3; clone_size: -; j_call: TRBJ2-5; cdr3_aa: CASSQDLSSGALQETQYF
v_call: TRBV7-2; clone_size: few; j_call: TRBJ2-2; cdr3_aa: CASSLITSLGQASGELFF
v_call: TRBV11-3; clone_size: few; j_call: TRBJ1-1; cdr3_aa: CASSLGSTTEAFF
v_call: TRBV7-2; clone_size: -; j_call: TRBJ2-1; cdr3_aa: CASSLGGQKQFF
v_call: TRBV11-2; clone_size: -; j_call: TRBJ1-2; cdr3_aa: CASSSTGVGYGYTF
v_call: TRBV2; clone_size: -; j_call: TRBJ2-1; cdr3_aa: CASRERDYNEQFF
v_call: TRBV7-8; clone_size: few; j_call: TRBJ1-6; cdr3_aa: CASSSKSYNSPLHF
v_call: TRBV4-2; clone_size: few; j_call: TRBJ1-2; cdr3_aa: CASSPKDTSYYTF